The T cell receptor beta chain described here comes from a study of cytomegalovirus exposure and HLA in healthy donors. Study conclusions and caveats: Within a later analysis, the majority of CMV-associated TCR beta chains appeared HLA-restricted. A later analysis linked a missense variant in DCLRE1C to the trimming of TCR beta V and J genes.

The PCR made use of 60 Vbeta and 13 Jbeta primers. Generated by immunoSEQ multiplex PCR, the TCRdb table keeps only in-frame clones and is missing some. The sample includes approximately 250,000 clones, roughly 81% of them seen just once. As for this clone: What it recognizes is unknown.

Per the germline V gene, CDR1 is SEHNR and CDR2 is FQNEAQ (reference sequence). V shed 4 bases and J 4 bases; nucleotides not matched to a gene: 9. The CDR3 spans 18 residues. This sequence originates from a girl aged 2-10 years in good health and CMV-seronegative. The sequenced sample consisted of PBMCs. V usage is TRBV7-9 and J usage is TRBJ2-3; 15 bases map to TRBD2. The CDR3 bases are TGTGCCAGCAGCTGGGGACTAGCGGGAGGTAGAGGGGCAGATACGCAGTATTTT. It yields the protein CASSWGLAGGRGADTQYF.